The 10 T cell receptor beta chains below were found in one sample sequenced in a study of OX40 agonist ivuxolimab in advanced cancers. Here immunoSEQ multiplex PCR was the method, and the copy in TCRdb shows in-frame clones only, minus some. The table has about 94,000 clones, roughly nine tenths seen once. The material sequenced was CD4+ or CD8+ T cells sorted from blood, taken in a trial of the OX40 agonist ivuxolimab. The receptors come from an adult with an advanced solid tumor such as melanoma, head and neck, liver or kidney cancer.

The chain links TRBV6-5 to TRBJ2-2; 7 bases fit TRBD2. The trim removed 8 bases at V and 9 bases at J, leaving 12 bases unmatched. The CDR3 is made up of 14 amino acids. Per germline, CDR1 MNHEY and CDR2 SVGAGI. CDR3 nucleotide sequence: TGTGCCAGCGCTAGCGGCGTTGTAGTAAGGGAGCTGTTTTTT. Its translation is CASASGVVVRELFF.

The V and J genes are TRBV5-4 and TRBJ2-7; D is unresolved. The CDR3 is 15 amino acids. CDR1 is SGHNT, CDR2 YYREEE, per germline (reference sequence). Trimming stripped 2 bases from V and 2 bases from J, with 14 bases between. The CDR3 DNA sequence: TGTGCCAGCAGCTTTTCTCGAAAACTACCCTACGAGCAGTACTTC. It translates to CASSFSRKLPYEQYF.

J is TRBJ2-2 and V is TRBV9, with TRBD1 matching 9 bases. Trimming took 4 bases from V and 6 from J; bases not matched to a gene: 7. The CDR3 is 15 residues long. The germline CDR1 and CDR2 sequences are SGDLS and YYNGEE. The DNA for the CDR3 is TGTGCCAGCAGCTTTCGGGGACAGGGACCCGGGGAGCTGTTTTTT. It codes for CASSFRGQGPGELFF.

The chain employs TRBV12-5 and TRBJ2-1; TRBD2 is a possible D gene (5 bases). The germline CDR1 and CDR2 sequences are LGHNT and FRNRAP. V was pared by 6 bases and J by 5 bases, with 8 bases between. The CDR3 runs 12 residues. CDR3 bases: TGTGCTAGTGGCTGGACTCACAATGAGCAGTTCTTC. Translating gives CASGWTHNEQFF.

The chain combines TRBV10-3 with TRBJ2-7, with D possibly being TRBD1 or TRBD2 (5 bases each). V was cut by 11 bases and J by 3 bases, with 14 bases left in between. The CDR3 is made up of 12 amino acids. CDR1 and CDR2 from the germline V gene are ENHRY and SYGVKD. CDR3 sequence: CASGEGIYEQYF. As DNA, the CDR3 is TGTGCCTCCGGAGAGGGGATCTACGAGCAGTACTTC.

This clone showed up just once. The chain carries TRBV4-3 and TRBJ2-1, with D uncertain. This CDR3 has 15 residues. Trimming shortened V by 1 base and J by 8 bases, and 15 bases separated the two germline ends. Per the germline V gene, CDR1 is LGHNA and CDR2 is YSLEER. The CDR3 sequence: CASSQVARFMDEQFF. The CDR3 region has the DNA TGCGCCAGCAGCCAAGTAGCTAGATTCATGGATGAGCAGTTCTTC.

This chain connects TRBV5-1 to TRBJ2-5; D gene unclear. The V end lost 0 bases, the J end lost 4 bases, and 7 bases lay between the germline ends. Germline CDR1 SGHRS, CDR2 YFSETQ. The CDR3 extends over 13 amino acids. The CDR3 bases are TGCGCCAGCAGCTTGGATTGGGGAGAGACCCAGTACTTC. Protein: CASSLDWGETQYF.

The chain joins TRBV4-1 to TRBJ2-7; D is unresolved. Trimming cost V 2 bases and J 2 bases, with 16 bases left between them. The length of the CDR3 is 16 residues. In germline, CDR1 is MGHRA, CDR2 YSYEKL. The CDR3 here is CASSQYLGPEAYEQYF. The CDR3 coding sequence is TGCGCCAGCAGCCAATACCTCGGGCCCGAGGCCTACGAGCAGTACTTC.

The chain uses TRBV7-9 and TRBJ2-5; TRBD2 matches 8 bases. CDR1 and CDR2 from the germline V gene are SEHNR and FQNEAQ (reference sequence). V gave up 6 bases and J gave up 4 bases; unmatched junction bases: 13. The CDR3 extends over 16 amino acids. In nucleotides, the CDR3 is TGTGCCAGCAGTCCTGTTAGGCCCGGGGGGGGAGAGACCCAGTACTTC. It specifies CASSPVRPGGGETQYF. Supplemented by reference TRBV7-9 and TRBJ2-5, the full variable domain reads DTGVSQNPRHKITKRGQNVTFRCDPISEHNRLYWYRQTLGQGPEFLTYFQNEAQLEKSRLLSDRFSAERPKGSFSTLEIQRTEQGDSAMYLCASSPVRPGGGETQYFGPGTRLLVL.

V usage is TRBV27 and J usage is TRBJ1-4; D remains unclear. This CDR3 is built from 14 residues. Germline CDR1 MNHEY, CDR2 SMNVEV (reference sequence). V was trimmed by 5 bases and J by 4 bases, leaving 11 bases between them. Here the CDR3 reads CASSPDGLNEKLFF. DNA for the CDR3: TGTGCCAGCAGTCCGGACGGACTTAATGAAAAACTGTTTTTT.